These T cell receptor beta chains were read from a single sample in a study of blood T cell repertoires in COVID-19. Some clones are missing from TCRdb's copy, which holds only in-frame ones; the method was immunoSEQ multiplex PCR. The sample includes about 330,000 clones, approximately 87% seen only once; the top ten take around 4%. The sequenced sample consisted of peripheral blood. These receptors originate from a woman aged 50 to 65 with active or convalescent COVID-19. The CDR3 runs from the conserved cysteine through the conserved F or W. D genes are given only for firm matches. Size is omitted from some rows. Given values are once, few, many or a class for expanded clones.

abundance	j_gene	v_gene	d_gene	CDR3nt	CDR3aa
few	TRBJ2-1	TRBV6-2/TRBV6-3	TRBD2	TGTGCCAGCAGTCAAACAGCGGGGTGGGGGATCAGATATGAGCAGTTCTTC	CASSQTAGWGIRYEQFF
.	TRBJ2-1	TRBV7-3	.	TGTGCCAGCAGCCCCTGGGCTAGCGCGGATGAGCAGTTCTTC	CASSPWASADEQFF
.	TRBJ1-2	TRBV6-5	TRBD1	TGTGCCAGCAGTTATACGCAGGGGGGCTATGGCTACACCTTC	CASSYTQGGYGYTF
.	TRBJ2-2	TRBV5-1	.	TGCGCCAGCAGCTTGGCAAGGCCAGGGGACACCGGGGAGCTGTTTTTT	CASSLARPGDTGELFF
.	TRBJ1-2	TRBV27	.	TGTGCCAGCAGTTTAAGGCTCGGAGGTAGTGGCTACACCTTC	CASSLRLGGSGYTF
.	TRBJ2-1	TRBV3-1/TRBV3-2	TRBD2	TGTGCCAGCAGCCAGGGACTAGCGGTAGGCAATGAGCAGTTCTTC	CASSQGLAVGNEQFF
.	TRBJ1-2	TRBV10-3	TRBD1	TGTGCCATCAAACAGGGGGAGCTGGGGGTTGGCTACACCTTC	CAIKQGELGVGYTF
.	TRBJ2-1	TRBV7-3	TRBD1	TGTGCCAGCAGCTTAAAACCCGGGACAGGGATGGATGAGCAGTTCTTC	CASSLKPGTGMDEQFF
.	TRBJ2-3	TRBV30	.	TGTGCCGGCGCCGTGGCAGGGTCAAAAGATACGCAGTATTTT	CAGAVAGSKDTQYF
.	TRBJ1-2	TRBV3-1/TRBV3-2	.	TGTGCCAGCAGCCGTCCCAGACAAGGCTACACCTTC	CASSRPRQGYTF
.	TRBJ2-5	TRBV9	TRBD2	TGTGCCAGCAGCGTAGGAGCGGGACTAGCGGCTCAAGAGACCCAGTACTTC	CASSVGAGLAAQETQYF
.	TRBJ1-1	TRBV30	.	TGTGCCTGGAGTGTACGACACAGGGACCCTGAAGCTTTCTTT	CAWSVRHRDPEAFF
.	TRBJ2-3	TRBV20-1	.	TGCAGTGCTAGTCCTCCTAACCACACAGATACGCAGTATTTT	CSASPPNHTDTQYF
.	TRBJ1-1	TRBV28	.	TGTGGAGGGGGAGGGCCCAACACTGAAGCTTTCTTT	CGGGGPNTEAFF
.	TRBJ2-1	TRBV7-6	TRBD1	TGTGCCAGCAGCAAGGGACAGGGTAAGATCAGTGAGCAGTTCTTC	CASSKGQGKISEQFF
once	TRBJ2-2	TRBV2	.	TGTGCCAGCAGTGGGCAGGGAAACACCGGGGAGCTGTTTTTT	CASSGQGNTGELFF
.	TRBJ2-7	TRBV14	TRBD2	TGTGCCAGCAGCCAAGGGGGGCCGTTCTCCAGTACCAGGCTAGCGGGAGGGCTCTACGAGCAGTACTTC	CASSQGGPFSSTRLAGGLYEQYF
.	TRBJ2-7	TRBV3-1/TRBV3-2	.	TGTGCCAGCAGCCACCCACTAGGCCACGAGCAGTACTTC	CASSHPLGHEQYF
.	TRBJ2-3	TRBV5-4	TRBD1	TGTGCCAGCAGCTTGGACCCTACGACAGGGCTTAGCACAGATACGCAGTATTTT	CASSLDPTTGLSTDTQYF
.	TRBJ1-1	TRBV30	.	TGTGCCTGGAAATATGGCCCGAACACTGAAGCTTTCTTT	CAWKYGPNTEAFF
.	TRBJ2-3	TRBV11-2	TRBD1	TGTGCCAGCAGCCCTGGACAGGGGGCGACCACAGATACGCAGTATTTT	CASSPGQGATTDTQYF
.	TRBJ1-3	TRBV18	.	TGTGCCAGCTCACCATGGGCAGAGTTCTCTGGAAACACCATATATTTT	CASSPWAEFSGNTIYF
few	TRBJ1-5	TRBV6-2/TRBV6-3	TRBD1	TGTGCCAGCAGCCCCGGACAGGGCGCAACTCAGCCCCAGCATTTT	CASSPGQGATQPQHF
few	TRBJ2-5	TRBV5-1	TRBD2	TGCGCCAGCAGCCTGACTAGCTGGGAGACCCAGTACTTC	CASSLTSWETQYF
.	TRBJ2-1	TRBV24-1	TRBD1	TGTGCCACCAGTGATTTGCCTTCGGACAGGGGCCATGAGCAGTTCTTC	CATSDLPSDRGHEQFF
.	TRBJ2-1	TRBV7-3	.	TGTGCCAGCAGCCCAACAGCGGGTGGGCTCGGGGAGCAGTTCTTC	CASSPTAGGLGEQFF
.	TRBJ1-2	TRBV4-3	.	TGCGCCAGCAGCCAAGATGCGGGGGGGGGACTCCACTATGGCTACACCTTC	CASSQDAGGGLHYGYTF
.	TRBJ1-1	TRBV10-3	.	TGTGCCATCAGTGACCGTCAGTATGAAGCTTTCTTT	CAISDRQYEAFF
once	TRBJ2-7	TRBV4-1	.	TGCGCCAGCACCTACGGGACGGGGGTTGGCGAGCAGTACTTC	CASTYGTGVGEQYF
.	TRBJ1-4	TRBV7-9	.	TGTGCCAGCAGCTTAGCGGAGGTGTCTAATGAAAAACTGTTTTTT	CASSLAEVSNEKLFF
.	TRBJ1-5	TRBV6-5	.	TGTGCCAGCAGTTACGGCTTAAATCAGCCCCAGCATTTT	CASSYGLNQPQHF
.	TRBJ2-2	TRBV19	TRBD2	TGTGCCAGCCGCCGGGAGAGCGGGAGGAACACCGGGGAGCTGTTTTTT	CASRRESGRNTGELFF
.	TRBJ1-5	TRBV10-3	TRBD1	TGTGCCATCAGTGAGTCGACAGGGACCCACCAGCCCCAGCATTTT	CAISESTGTHQPQHF